This TCR beta chain was profiled in a study of blood T cells in healthy people across ages. V lost 5 bases to trimming and J lost 3 bases, with 11 bases between them. The CDR3 runs to 13 residues. CDR1 is MNHNY and CDR2 is SVGAGI in the germline V gene (reference sequence). Alongside a J-beta primer mix, a sample-barcoded 5' primer served in a second PCR lasting 7 to 11 cycles. TCRdb re-called the 5' RACE reads with MiXCR, one entry per CDR3 protein. The sample has some 1,500,000 distinct CDR3 sequences, 35% to 45% seen once. The sequence came from a woman aged 18 to 35 in good health. The chain joins TRBV6-6 to TRBJ2-7, with D possibly TRBD1 on 6 matching bases. The specimen was blood. The DNA for the CDR3 is TGTGCCAGCAGTCTCAGGGGAGACTACGAGCAGTACTTC. Amino acids: CASSLRGDYEQYF.